This TCR beta chain stems from a study of PD-1 and CTLA-4 blockade in melanoma. Generated by immunoSEQ multiplex PCR, the TCRdb table keeps only in-frame clones and is missing some. The sample lists around 29,000 clones, approximately 88% occurring once. This clone was found once. Material: CD8+ T cells from peripheral blood, obtained before anti-PD-1 treatment. The sequence derives from a human donor with melanoma.

CDR3 amino acids: CASSEPDRSYEQYF. In DNA form, the CDR3 reads TGTGCCAGCAGTGAACCCGACAGGAGCTACGAGCAGTACTTC. The chain combines TRBV2 with TRBJ2-7, with D tentatively TRBD1 (6 bases). The germline gives CDR1 SNHLY, CDR2 FYNNEI. Trimming removed 2 bases at V and 3 bases at J, with 11 bases between. This CDR3 spans 14 amino acids.